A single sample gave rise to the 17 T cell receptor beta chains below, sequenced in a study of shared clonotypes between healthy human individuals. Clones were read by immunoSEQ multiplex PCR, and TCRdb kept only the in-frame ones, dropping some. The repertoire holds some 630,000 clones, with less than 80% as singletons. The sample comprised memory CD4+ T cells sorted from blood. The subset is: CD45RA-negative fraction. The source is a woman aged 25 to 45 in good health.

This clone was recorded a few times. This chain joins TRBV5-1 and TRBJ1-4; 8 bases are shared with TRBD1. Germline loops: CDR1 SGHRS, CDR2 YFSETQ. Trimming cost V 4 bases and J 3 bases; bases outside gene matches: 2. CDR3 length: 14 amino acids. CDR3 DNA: TGCGCCAGCAGCCAGGGGGCAGCTAATGAAAAACTGTTTTTT. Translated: CASSQGAANEKLFF.

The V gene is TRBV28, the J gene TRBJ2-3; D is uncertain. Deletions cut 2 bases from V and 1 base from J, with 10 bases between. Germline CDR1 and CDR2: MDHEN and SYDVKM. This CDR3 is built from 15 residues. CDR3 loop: CASSLPAPRTDTQYF. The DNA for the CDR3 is TGTGCCAGCAGTTTACCTGCGCCCCGCACAGATACGCAGTATTTT.

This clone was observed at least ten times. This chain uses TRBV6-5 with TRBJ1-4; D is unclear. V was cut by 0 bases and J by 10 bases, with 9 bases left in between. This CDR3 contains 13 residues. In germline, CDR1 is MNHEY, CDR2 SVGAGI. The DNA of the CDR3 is TGTGCCAGCAGTTACTCGAGTGCTGGAAAACTGTTTTTT. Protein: CASSYSSAGKLFF.

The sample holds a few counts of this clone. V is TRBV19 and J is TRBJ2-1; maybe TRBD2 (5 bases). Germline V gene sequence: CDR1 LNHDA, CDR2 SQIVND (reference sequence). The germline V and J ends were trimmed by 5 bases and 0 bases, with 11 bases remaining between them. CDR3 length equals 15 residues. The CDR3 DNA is TGTGCCAGTAGTCCCCCCCGGGGCTCCTACAATGAGCAGTTCTTC. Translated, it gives CASSPPRGSYNEQFF.

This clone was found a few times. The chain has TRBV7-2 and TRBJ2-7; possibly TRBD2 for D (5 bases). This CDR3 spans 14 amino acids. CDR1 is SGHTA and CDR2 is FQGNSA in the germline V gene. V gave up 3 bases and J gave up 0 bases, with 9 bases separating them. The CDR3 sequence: CASSFERSSYEQYF. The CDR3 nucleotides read TGTGCCAGCAGCTTCGAGCGGAGCTCCTACGAGCAGTACTTC. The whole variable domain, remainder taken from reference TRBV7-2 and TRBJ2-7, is GAGVSQSPSNKVTEKGKDVELRCDPISGHTALYWYRQSLGQGLEFLIYFQGNSAPDKSGLPSDRFSAERTGGSVSTLTIQRTQQEDSAVYLCASSFERSSYEQYFGPGTRLTVT.

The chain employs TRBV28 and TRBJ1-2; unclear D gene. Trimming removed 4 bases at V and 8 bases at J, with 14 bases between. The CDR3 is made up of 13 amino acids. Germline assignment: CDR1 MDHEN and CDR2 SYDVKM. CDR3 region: CASSSGSLGGYTF. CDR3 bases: TGTGCCAGCAGTTCCGGCTCCTTAGGGGGCTACACCTTC.

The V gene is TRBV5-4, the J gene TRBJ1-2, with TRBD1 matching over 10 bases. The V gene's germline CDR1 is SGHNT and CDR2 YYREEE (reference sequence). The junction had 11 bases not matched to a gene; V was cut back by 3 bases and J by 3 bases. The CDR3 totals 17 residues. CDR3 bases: TGTGCCAGCAGCTCAGCAACGGACAGGGGGTATTACTATGGCTACACCTTC. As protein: CASSSATDRGYYYGYTF.

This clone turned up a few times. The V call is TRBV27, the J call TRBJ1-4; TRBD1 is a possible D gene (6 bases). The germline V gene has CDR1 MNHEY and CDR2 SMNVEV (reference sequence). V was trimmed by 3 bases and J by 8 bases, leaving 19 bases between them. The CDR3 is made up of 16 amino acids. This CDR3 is CASSFFSGGLNEKLFF. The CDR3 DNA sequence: TGTGCCAGCAGTTTCTTTTCTGGGGGGCTCAACGAAAAACTGTTTTTT. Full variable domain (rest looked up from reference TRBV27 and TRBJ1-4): EAQVTQNPRYLITVTGKKLTVTCSQNMNHEYMSWYRQDPGLGLRQIYYSMNVEVTDKGDVPEGYKVSRKEKRNFPLILESPSPNQTSLYFCASSFFSGGLNEKLFFGSGTQLSVL.

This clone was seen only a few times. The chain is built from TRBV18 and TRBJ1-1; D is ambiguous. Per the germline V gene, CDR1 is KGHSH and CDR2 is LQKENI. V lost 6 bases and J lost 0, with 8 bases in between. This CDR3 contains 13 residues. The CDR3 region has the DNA TGTGCCAGCTCCCCTCGGATGAACACTGAAGCTTTCTTT. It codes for CASSPRMNTEAFF.

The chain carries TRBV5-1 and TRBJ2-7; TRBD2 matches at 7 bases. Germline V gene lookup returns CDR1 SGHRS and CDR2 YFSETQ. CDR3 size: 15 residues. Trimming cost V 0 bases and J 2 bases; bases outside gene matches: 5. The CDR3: CASSLVGLEAYEQYF. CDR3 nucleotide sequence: TGCGCCAGCAGCTTGGTTGGACTAGAAGCCTACGAGCAGTACTTC.

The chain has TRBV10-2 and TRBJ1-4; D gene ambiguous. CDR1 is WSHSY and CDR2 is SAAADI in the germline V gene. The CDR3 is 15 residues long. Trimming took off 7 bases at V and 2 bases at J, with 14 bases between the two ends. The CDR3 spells CASIPHGSTNEKLFF. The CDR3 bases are TGCGCCAGCATCCCTCACGGGAGCACTAATGAAAAACTGTTTTTT.

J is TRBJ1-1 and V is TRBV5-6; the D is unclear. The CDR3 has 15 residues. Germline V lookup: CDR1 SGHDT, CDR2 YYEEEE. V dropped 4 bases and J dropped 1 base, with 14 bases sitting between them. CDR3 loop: CASSAILAPNTEAFF. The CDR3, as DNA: TGTGCCAGCAGCGCTATCCTCGCTCCGAACACTGAAGCTTTCTTT.

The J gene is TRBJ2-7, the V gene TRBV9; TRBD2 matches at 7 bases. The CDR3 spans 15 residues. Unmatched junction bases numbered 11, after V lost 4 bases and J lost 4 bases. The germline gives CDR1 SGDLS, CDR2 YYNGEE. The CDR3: CASSPRREGLYEQYF. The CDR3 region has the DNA TGTGCCAGCAGCCCGCGGAGGGAGGGATTATACGAGCAGTACTTC.

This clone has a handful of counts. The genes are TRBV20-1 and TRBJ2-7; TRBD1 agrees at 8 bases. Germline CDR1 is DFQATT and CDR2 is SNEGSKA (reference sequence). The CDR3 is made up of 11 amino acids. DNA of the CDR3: TGCAGGGGGGCACAGGGGGACGAGCAGTACTTC. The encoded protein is CRGAQGDEQYF.

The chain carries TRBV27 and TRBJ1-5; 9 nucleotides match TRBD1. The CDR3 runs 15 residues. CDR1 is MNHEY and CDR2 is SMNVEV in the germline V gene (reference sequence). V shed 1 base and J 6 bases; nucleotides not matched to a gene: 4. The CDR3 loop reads CASSLYGTGTQPQHF. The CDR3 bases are TGTGCCAGCAGTTTATACGGGACAGGGACTCAGCCCCAGCATTTT.

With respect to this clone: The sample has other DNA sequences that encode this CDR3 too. CDR3 bases: TGCGCCAGCAGCCCGGACAGCACTAGCACAGATACGCAGTATTTT. Amino acids: CASSPDSTSTDTQYF. The V gene is TRBV5-1, the J gene TRBJ2-3, with a possible D match to TRBD1 (6 bases). V lost 4 bases and J lost 0, with 12 bases in between. Germline values: CDR1 SGHRS, CDR2 YFSETQ. The CDR3 extends over 15 amino acids.

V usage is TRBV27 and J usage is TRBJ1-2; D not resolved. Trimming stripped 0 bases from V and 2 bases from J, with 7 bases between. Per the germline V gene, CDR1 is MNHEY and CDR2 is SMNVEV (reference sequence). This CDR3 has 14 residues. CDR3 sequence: CASSLSAVNYGYTF. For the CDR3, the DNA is TGTGCCAGCAGTTTATCCGCAGTCAACTATGGCTACACCTTC.